This TCR beta chain was captured by sequencing in a study of regulatory T cells in long-lasting Graves disease. Regarding time point: newly diagnosed GD, antithyroid drugs for less than 3 months. The TCR library was made from RNA extracted from PBMCs. Investigators prepared the TCR beta libraries by applying iRepertoire HTBI primers and Arm-PCR of CDR3 regions. Using its own MiXCR run on the multiplex PCR reads, TCRdb lists one record per CDR3 protein. Of hundreds of thousands of distinct CDR3 sequences listed, 15% to 20% are singletons. In regard to this clonotype: A much larger clone sits a single nucleotide away, making a read error possible.

The CDR3 spans 12 residues. Germline V CDR1 and CDR2: SGHVS, FNYEAQ. These data also featured in a second study, about T cells in Graves' hyperthyroidism and ophthalmopathy. Per that study: Graves' hyperthyroidism was deemed stable given no ophthalmopathy progression within 18 months. Among thyroid clonotypes expanded above 0.001, most also appeared in blood.

The chain combines TRBV7-6 with TRBJ2-7; TRBD1 is a possible D gene (6 bases). The sequencing used peripheral blood mononuclear cells (PBMCs), collected at new diagnosis, from a patient treated with antithyroid drugs. This receptor was obtained from a woman aged 35-65 years with Graves disease. The CDR3 loop is CASGFPGDEQYF. CDR3 nucleotides: TGTGCCAGCGGCTTTCCAGGGGACGAGCAGTACTTC.